This T cell receptor (beta chain) was obtained from a study of T cell repertoires in cytomegalovirus infection. Study conclusions and caveats: Dominating the ex vivo response were TCR beta clonotypes that were CMV-specific and HLA-C-restricted.

TCRdb passed the reads through MiXCR, listing each CDR3 protein once. In the table there are about 240,000 distinct CDR3 sequences, around 12% of which are singletons. The CDR3 runs to 18 residues. Germline V gene sequence: CDR1 MDHEN, CDR2 SYDVKM. Trimming cost V 6 bases and J 6 bases, with 27 bases left between them. On this clonotype itself: No antigen is known for it.

This receptor was identified in a human donor in good health (CMV status not recorded). Some clones in this sample may be carry-over from other donors' samples. The rearrangement joins TRBV28 to TRBJ2-4; possible D gene TRBD2, 6 bases. Sequenced material: PBMCs. The CDR3 region is CASSHDNPFGGDGNIQYF. As DNA, the CDR3 is TGTGCCAGCAGCCACGATAACCCCTTCGGCGGGGACGGAAACATTCAGTACTTC.